This record covers a single TCR beta chain. The sample belongs to a study of T cell changes during pregnancy in multiple sclerosis. From germline, CDR1 is GTSNPN and CDR2 SVGIG (reference sequence). V dropped 7 bases and J dropped 0 bases, with 8 bases sitting between them. The CDR3 is 12 amino acids. Profiled with immunoSEQ multiplex PCR; TCRdb holds only in-frame clones, not every one. This table has roughly 46,000 clones, almost 95% appearing once. This chain links TRBV30 with TRBJ2-3, with D maybe TRBD1 (6 bases). The receptor comes from a female donor with multiple sclerosis, enrolled in a pregnancy study. The source material was CD8+ T cells from peripheral blood mononuclear cells, sampled in the first trimester of pregnancy. In DNA form, the CDR3 reads TGTGCCTTCGGGACAAGCACAGATACGCAGTATTTT. This codes for CAFGTSTDTQYF.